This TCR beta chain was recovered during a study of cytomegalovirus exposure and HLA in healthy donors. Broader study findings: According to reports, the classifier identified cytomegalovirus status with high specificity and sensitivity. A list of 150 or so TCR beta chains associated with cytomegalovirus was given.

PCR amplification relied on 60 Vbeta primers (plus 13 Jbeta primers). Sequencing was performed with immunoSEQ multiplex PCR; in TCRdb, only in-frame clones are kept and a portion is missing. The repertoire consists of about 130,000 clones, with 80% occurring once and the leading ten covering over 3%. The donors (healthy individuals) were bone marrow donors. On this clone: The antigen is undetermined.

Germline-derived CDR1 and CDR2 are SGHTA and FQGNSA. This CDR3 is built from 13 residues. V gave up 5 bases and J gave up 5 bases, with 10 bases separating them. The TCR was taken from a woman aged 40 to 50 in good health and CMV-seronegative. Sequencing used PBMCs. This chain joins TRBV7-2 and TRBJ1-5; D ambiguous. The CDR3 coding sequence is TGTGCCAGCAGCCCACGTCCGGATCAGCCCCAGCATTTT. Its translation: CASSPRPDQPQHF.